One and the same sample provided the 26 T cell receptor beta chains below, sequenced in a study of T cell responses to AZD1222 COVID-19 vaccine (dated by TCRdb to about 2021). The time point label corresponds to: baseline before first vaccination. Libraries were prepared through the immunoSEQ multiplex PCR assay. The clones in this table, taken by TCRdb from immuneACCESS, are in-frame only. Not every clone is retained; where verified, under half of the shortfall comes from an unresolved V gene, and the cause of the rest is unknown. The sample table shows 90,000 to 120,000 clones, and about 92% are seen once. The top ten clones comprise roughly 1.2% of the sample. The source material was peripheral blood, sampled on day 0 of AZD1222 vaccination. These receptor sequences come from an adult in good health.

The V gene is TRBV3-1 (or the pseudogene TRBV3-2), the J gene TRBJ2-5; 10 bases are shared with TRBD2. CDR3 size: 20 residues. CDR1 and CDR2 from the germline V gene are LGHDT and YNNKEL (reference sequence). Losses at the gene ends were 0 bases for V and 2 bases for J; bases not matched to a gene: 15. The CDR3, as DNA: TGTGCCAGCAGCCAAGAGATCGGTTCGGAACGAGCGGGGGGGCAAGAGACCCAGTACTTC. Translated, it gives CASSQEIGSERAGGQETQYF.

The chain carries TRBV7-9 and TRBJ2-3; 14 bases are shared with TRBD2. Germline-derived CDR1 and CDR2 are SEHNR and FQNEAQ (reference sequence). J gave up 8 bases and V 5 bases, and 12 bases lay outside the gene matches. The CDR3 has 17 residues. DNA of the CDR3: TGTGCCAGCAGCCCAGAACAGGGACTAGCGGGAGTTGTTACGCAGTATTTT. Amino acids: CASSPEQGLAGVVTQYF.

The V gene is TRBV13, the J gene TRBJ1-1; D is ambiguous. The germline gives CDR1 PRHDT, CDR2 FYEKMQ (reference sequence). Trimming left V 5 bases short and J 2 bases short, with 9 bases between. The CDR3 is 13 residues long. CDR3 in amino acids: CASSLGVNTEAFF. The CDR3 region has the DNA TGTGCCAGCAGCCTCGGGGTTAACACTGAAGCTTTCTTT.

This clone was observed a single time. The gene calls are TRBV5-8 and TRBJ1-2; D gene ambiguous. The V end was cut by 0 bases, the J end by 4 bases, with 10 bases between. Germline CDR1 reads SGHTS; CDR2 reads YDEGEE. This CDR3 is 14 amino acids long. CDR3 sequence (DNA): TGTGCCAGCAGCTTGGTGGGGAGCAGCTATGGCTACACCTTC. Its protein product is CASSLVGSSYGYTF.

This clone appeared once. This chain joins TRBV14 and TRBJ1-4, with a weak D call TRBD1 (6 bases). This CDR3 is built from 16 residues. V lost 4 bases and J 4 bases, leaving 16 bases between the germline ends. CDR1 SGHDN and CDR2 FVKESK come from the germline V gene. The CDR3 sequence is CASSPMGQLNNEKLFF. CDR3 nucleotide sequence: TGTGCCAGCAGCCCGATGGGACAACTCAATAATGAAAAACTGTTTTTT.

J is TRBJ2-1 and V is TRBV9; 12 positions match TRBD2. CDR3 length: 15 residues. Germline V lookup: CDR1 SGDLS, CDR2 YYNGEE. The V gene end was trimmed by 3 bases and the J gene end by 9 bases; junction bases not matched to a gene: 7. CDR3 region: CASSALTSGSGEQFF. DNA of the CDR3: TGTGCCAGCAGCGCGCTGACTAGCGGGAGCGGTGAGCAGTTCTTC.

This clone occurred once. J is TRBJ1-2 and V is TRBV30; D is ambiguous. The CDR3 runs 13 residues. Germline assignment: CDR1 GTSNPN and CDR2 SVGIG (reference sequence). V was trimmed by 0 bases and J by 0 bases, leaving 5 bases between them. CDR3 loop: CAWSVTSNYGYTF. The DNA for the CDR3 is TGTGCCTGGAGTGTGACGTCTAACTATGGCTACACCTTC.

The V and J genes are TRBV29-1 and TRBJ1-1; D ambiguous. The CDR3 runs to 11 residues. Trimming took 4 bases from V and 5 from J, leaving 8 bases between them. Germline V gene sequence: CDR1 SQVTM, CDR2 ANQGSEA. CDR3: CSVGAGTEAFF. As DNA, the CDR3 is TGCAGCGTTGGGGCGGGGACTGAAGCTTTCTTT.

The chain joins TRBV9 to TRBJ2-3; TRBD1 matches at 11 bases. Germline CDR1 is SGDLS and CDR2 is YYNGEE. V lost 4 bases to trimming and J lost 6 bases; unmatched junction nucleotides: 13. The CDR3 has 17 amino acids. CDR3 region: CASSPRSGTGGFDTQYF. The CDR3 bases are TGTGCCAGCAGCCCCCGTTCCGGGACAGGGGGTTTTGATACGCAGTATTTT.

The rearrangement links TRBV14 to TRBJ1-4, with D perhaps TRBD1 (5 bases). From germline, CDR1 is SGHDN and CDR2 FVKESK. Between the trimmed V and J ends, which lost 0 bases and 4 bases, there was a span of 12 bases. The CDR3 loop spans 16 amino acids. The CDR3 region has the DNA TGTGCCAGCAGCCAAGATACAGGACGGTTTAATGAAAAACTGTTTTTT. Its translation: CASSQDTGRFNEKLFF.

The J gene is TRBJ1-5, the V gene TRBV15, with TRBD1 matching over 7 bases. Germline assignment: CDR1 LNHNV and CDR2 YYDKDF (reference sequence). This CDR3 has 17 residues. With 1 base clipped from V and 0 bases from J, the junction kept 6 bases outside the gene matches. DNA for the CDR3: TGTGCCACCAGCAGAGGAGGGACAGTAGATAGCAATCAGCCCCAGCATTTT. Translating it yields CATSRGGTVDSNQPQHF.

The rearrangement joins TRBV11-1 to TRBJ1-2; D is undetermined. Per the germline V gene, CDR1 is SGHAT and CDR2 is FQDESV (reference sequence). Trimming removed 4 bases at V and 6 bases at J, with 21 bases between. The CDR3 runs to 16 residues. The CDR3 DNA follows: TGTGCCAGCAGCTCCCGAAGGACTCGGGGAGGGCATGGCTACACCTTC. Translation: CASSSRRTRGGHGYTF.

The chain has TRBV7-2 and TRBJ2-2; D ambiguous. Germline V CDR1 and CDR2: SGHTA, FQGNSA. V shed 4 bases and J shed 2 bases, with 11 bases lying between them. This CDR3 region has 15 residues. The CDR3 DNA follows: TGTGCCAGCAGCTCCCGAGTAGCCAACACCGGGGAGCTGTTTTTT. Translated: CASSSRVANTGELFF. Combining the CDR3 with reference TRBV7-2 and TRBJ2-2 gives the whole variable domain GAGVSQSPSNKVTEKGKDVELRCDPISGHTALYWYRQSLGQGLEFLIYFQGNSAPDKSGLPSDRFSAERTGGSVSTLTIQRTQQEDSAVYLCASSSRVANTGELFFGEGSRLTVL.

This clone was picked up one time. This chain uses TRBV9 with TRBJ1-6; 8 nucleotides line up with TRBD1. The CDR3 sequence is 15 residues long. V lost 5 bases and J lost 7; bases outside the gene matches: 8. In germline, CDR1 is SGDLS, CDR2 YYNGEE. CDR3 DNA sequence: TGTGCCAGCAGTCTACAGGGGGTCGGGAATTCACCCCTCCACTTT. This gives the protein CASSLQGVGNSPLHF.

This chain uses TRBV6-2 or TRBV6-3 with TRBJ1-1, with 9 bases identical to TRBD1. The CDR3 is 15 amino acids. Trimming cost V 6 bases and J 5 bases; bases outside gene matches: 10. The germline CDR1 and CDR2 sequences are MNHEY and SVGEGT. The CDR3 sequence is CASSSRQTGGTEAFF. In DNA form, the CDR3 reads TGTGCCAGCAGCTCCCGTCAGACAGGGGGAACTGAAGCTTTCTTT.

V and J are TRBV28 and TRBJ1-5; perhaps TRBD1 as D (5 bases). The germline CDR1 and CDR2 sequences are MDHEN and SYDVKM. V lost 8 bases and J 7 bases, leaving 18 bases between the germline ends. The CDR3 is 14 amino acids. The CDR3 reads CASHGTQGTQPQHF. CDR3 DNA: TGTGCCAGCCATGGCACGCAGGGAACGCAGCCCCAGCATTTT.

The chain joins TRBV29-1 to TRBJ1-1; D may be TRBD1 (5 bases). Between the trimmed V and J ends, which lost 7 bases and 1 base, there was a span of 7 bases. Germline V gives CDR1 SQVTM, CDR2 ANQGSEA. The CDR3 covers 11 residues. The CDR3 reads CSAGQNTEAFF. The CDR3 DNA is TGCAGCGCAGGGCAGAACACTGAAGCTTTCTTT.

The chain is built from TRBV7-2 and TRBJ2-4, with 9 positions matching TRBD1. The CDR3 is made up of 15 amino acids. CDR1 is SGHTA and CDR2 is FQGNSA in the germline V gene. The V gene end was trimmed by 5 bases and the J gene end by 8 bases; junction bases not matched to a gene: 10. CDR3 in DNA: TGTGCCAGCAGCAGCTGGGACAGGGAGTTGCACATTCAGTACTTC. The encoded protein is CASSSWDRELHIQYF.

V and J are TRBV30 and TRBJ2-7; D uncertain. Germline V gene sequence: CDR1 GTSNPN, CDR2 SVGIG (reference sequence). V was pared by 3 bases and J by 2 bases, with 8 bases between. The CDR3 totals 12 residues. The CDR3 nucleotides read TGTGCCTGGAGGCATGGGCCCTACGAGCAGTACTTC. Residues: CAWRHGPYEQYF.

J is TRBJ1-2 and V is TRBV4-3; TRBD1 is a possible D gene (5 bases). V was clipped by 0 bases and J by 4 bases, with 21 bases between them. The length of the CDR3 is 18 residues. Germline V lookup: CDR1 LGHNA, CDR2 YSLEER. CDR3 protein: CASSQDRAQGLLIYGYTF. DNA for the CDR3: TGCGCCAGCAGCCAAGATAGGGCCCAGGGACTTCTCATCTATGGCTACACCTTC.

This rearrangement joins TRBV6-2 or TRBV6-3 to TRBJ1-3; tentative D call: TRBD1 (5 bases). Germline-derived CDR1 and CDR2 are MNHEY and SVGEGT. Trimming removed 4 bases from V and 4 bases from J, with 14 bases in between. The length of the CDR3 is 15 residues. This chain's CDR3 is CASSSPGWDGNTIYF. DNA for the CDR3: TGTGCCAGCAGTTCCCCAGGATGGGACGGAAACACCATATATTTT.

The gene calls are TRBV15 and TRBJ1-6, with D perhaps matching TRBD1 (6 bases). Per germline, CDR1 LNHNV and CDR2 YYDKDF (reference sequence). The CDR3 extends over 17 amino acids. With 3 bases removed from V and 0 bases from J, the gap between germline ends came to 12 bases. The CDR3 is CATSSDRLSSYNSPLHF. The CDR3 region has the DNA TGTGCCACCAGCAGCGACAGGCTGAGCTCCTATAATTCACCCCTCCACTTT.

The gene calls are TRBV25-1 and TRBJ1-1; D may be TRBD1 (5 bases). CDR1 is MGHDK, CDR2 SYGVNS, per germline. The CDR3 runs to 15 residues. V lost 4 bases, J lost 2 bases, and 14 bases lay in between. This CDR3 reads CASSAGTTKNTEAFF. CDR3 nucleotides: TGTGCCAGCAGTGCCGGGACCACCAAAAACACTGAAGCTTTCTTT.

V and J are TRBV24-1 and TRBJ1-2, with 12 bases aligning to TRBD1. V trimming: 3 bases; J trimming: 4 bases; junction bases outside the gene matches: 8. The V gene's germline CDR1 is KGHDR and CDR2 SFDVKD. This CDR3 has 17 amino acids. The CDR3 DNA reads TGTGCCACCAGTGATCAAAAGGGACAGGGGGCTTTCTATGGCTACACCTTC. As protein: CATSDQKGQGAFYGYTF.

This rearrangement joins TRBV4-1 to TRBJ2-7; perhaps TRBD1 as D (5 bases). Looked up from germline, CDR1 is MGHRA and CDR2 is YSYEKL. CDR3 length: 16 residues. The V end lost 3 bases, the J end lost 2 bases, and 17 bases lay between the germline ends. The chain's CDR3 is CASSQGPKANPYEQYF. The CDR3 nucleotides read TGCGCCAGCAGCCAGGGGCCCAAAGCGAACCCCTACGAGCAGTACTTC.

V is TRBV6-5 and J is TRBJ2-7, with 10 bases matching TRBD1. V shed 1 base, J shed 4 bases, and the junction held 7 bases outside the gene matches. The CDR3 is 16 amino acids. Germline-derived CDR1 and CDR2 are MNHEY and SVGAGI. CDR3 residues: CASSYWQRTGGYEQYF. Written as DNA, the CDR3 is TGTGCCAGCAGTTACTGGCAACGGACAGGGGGATACGAGCAGTACTTC.